Listed below are T cell receptor beta chains from one sample, sequenced in a study of vaccination effects on CD4 cells after COVID-19. Their specific antigens are unknown. The table came from immunoSEQ multiplex PCR; TCRdb's copy has only in-frame clones and leaves some out. The sample includes 26,000 or so clones, about four fifths of them seen just once. The material sequenced was CD4+ T cells from PBMCs cultured with HCoV-NL63 spike peptides, taken before COVID-19 vaccination. The receptors stem from a human donor who had a prior SARS-CoV-2 infection. Each CDR3 is given with its conserved first and last residue. A D gene is named only where the DNA matches it firmly. A clone size is listed for some rows: how often the clone was seen (once, few, many), or a class if it is expanded.

d_gene	len	v_gene	abundance	j_gene	CDR3aa	CDR3nt
TRBD2	15	TRBV5-1	once	TRBJ2-3	CASSSPGLATDTQYF	TGCGCCAGCAGCTCACCGGGACTAGCAACAGATACGCAGTATTTT
NA	12	TRBV6-5	few	TRBJ1-3	CARRSPGNTIYF	TGTGCCCGACGATCCCCTGGAAACACCATATATTTT
NA	13	TRBV11-3	NA	TRBJ1-1	CASSLSRVTEAFF	TGTGCCAGCAGCTTATCGCGGGTCACTGAAGCTTTCTTT
TRBD2	17	TRBV7-9	NA	TRBJ2-1	CASSRRQTSARNNEQFF	TGTGCCAGCAGCCGGAGGCAGACTAGCGCCCGGAACAATGAGCAGTTCTTC
TRBD2	14	TRBV3-1/TRBV3-2	NA	TRBJ2-5	CASRQAGAQETQYF	TGTGCCAGCAGACAAGCGGGAGCCCAAGAGACCCAGTACTTC
NA	19	TRBV21-1	NA	TRBJ1-1	CASSKKRSRGQVGGTEAFF	TGTGCCAGCAGCAAAAAGCGAAGTCGGGGTCAGGTAGGGGGGACTGAAGCTTTCTTT
NA	16	TRBV21-1	NA	TRBJ1-6	CASSFKRGQGDSPLHF	TGTGCCAGCAGCTTTAAGAGGGGACAGGGGGATTCACCCCTCCACTTT
TRBD1	16	TRBV9	NA	TRBJ1-4	CASTPTSGTGGEKLFF	TGTGCCAGCACCCCGACCTCCGGGACAGGGGGCGAAAAACTGTTTTTT
TRBD2	22	TRBV29-1	NA	TRBJ2-2	CSVNTVPGQGSGTSGRAGELFF	TGCAGCGTGAACACCGTCCCGGGACAGGGATCAGGGACTAGCGGGAGGGCCGGGGAGCTGTTTTTT
TRBD2	15	TRBV3-1/TRBV3-2	NA	TRBJ2-7	CASSQAGLADYEQYF	TGTGCCAGCAGCCAAGCGGGACTAGCGGACTACGAGCAGTACTTC
NA	15	TRBV27	once	TRBJ2-7	CARTGTLLALYEQYF	TGTGCCAGAACCGGGACACTTTTGGCCCTATACGAGCAGTACTTC
NA	12	TRBV10-3	NA	TRBJ2-7	CAISDVGREQYF	TGTGCCATCAGTGATGTGGGGCGCGAGCAGTACTTC
TRBD1	15	TRBV7-8	NA	TRBJ2-1	CASSEGTGAYNEQFF	TGTGCCAGCAGCGAAGGGACAGGGGCCTACAATGAGCAGTTCTTC
NA	15	TRBV9	once	TRBJ2-1	CASSVGPSQYNEQFF	TGTGCCAGCAGCGTAGGGCCTAGCCAGTACAATGAGCAGTTCTTC
TRBD2	12	TRBV11-2	NA	TRBJ2-3	CASSLAGGTQYF	TGTGCCAGCAGCTTAGCGGGAGGTACGCAGTATTTT
NA	13	TRBV6-8	NA	TRBJ1-1	CASSPAAYGKAFF	TGTGCCAGCAGCCCCGCCGCGTATGGTAAAGCTTTCTTT